This TCR beta chain emerged from a study of blood T cells in healthy people across ages. In its sample, this clonotype was seen a few times. One junction end does not reproduce the germline sequence, and a read error may be involved. Germline lookup yields CDR1 SGHRS and CDR2 YFSETQ. The CDR3 loop spans 13 amino acids. The authors ran a second PCR of roughly 6 to 11 cycles using a sample-barcoded 5' primer and a J-beta primer mix. TCRdb called the 5' RACE reads again in MiXCR, with one record for every CDR3 protein. This sample carries around 1,900,000 distinct CDR3 sequences, about two fifths of them seen once, and the ten largest clones take around 23%.

Sequenced: blood. The origin of this receptor is a human donor in good health. The rearrangement uses TRBV5-1 and TRBJ2-1, with no clear D. The CDR3 loop reads CARSLNPYNEQFF. The CDR3 coding sequence is TGCGCCCGCAGCTTGAACCCATACAATGAGCAGTTCTTC.